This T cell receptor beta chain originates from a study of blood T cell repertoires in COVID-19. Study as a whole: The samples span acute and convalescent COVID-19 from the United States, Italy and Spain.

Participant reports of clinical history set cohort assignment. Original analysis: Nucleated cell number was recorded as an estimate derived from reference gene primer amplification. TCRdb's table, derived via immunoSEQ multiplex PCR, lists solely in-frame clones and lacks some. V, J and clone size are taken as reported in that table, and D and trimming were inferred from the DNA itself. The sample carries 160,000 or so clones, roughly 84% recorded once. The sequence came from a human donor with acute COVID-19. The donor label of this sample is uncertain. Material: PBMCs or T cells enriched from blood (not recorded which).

The CDR3 DNA reads TGTGCCAGCAGCGTAGGACTAGCGGGGGGAGACGCTGAGCAGTTCTTC. This translates into CASSVGLAGGDAEQFF. This chain links TRBV7-3 with TRBJ2-1; 14 bases line up with TRBD2. V lost 5 bases, J lost 9 bases, and 9 bases stayed unmatched. CDR3 length: 16 amino acids. Per germline, CDR1 SGHTA and CDR2 FQGTGA.